This entry describes one T cell receptor (beta chain). Trimming removed 6 bases at V and 0 bases at J, with 18 bases between. This CDR3 has 16 residues. Germline assignment: CDR1 MNHEY and CDR2 SMNVEV (reference sequence). The data are from a study of shared clonotypes between healthy human individuals. Per the authors' pipeline: Filtering differed since immunoSEQ provided only junctions, with no quality scores. Method: immunoSEQ multiplex PCR; TCRdb's copy keeps in-frame clones and lacks some. That table is the source of V, J and clone size, and D and trimming were worked out from the DNA. Here the sample spans 450,000 or so clones, approximately 71% being singletons.

Sequencing used PBMCs. The receptor was isolated from a woman aged 40-49 years in good health. Some clones in this sample may be carry-over from other donors' samples. The chain has TRBV27 and TRBJ2-7; a possible D gene is TRBD2 (6 bases). The CDR3 spells CASSITPGTFSYEQYF. The CDR3 DNA reads as TGTGCCAGCAGCATAACCCCCGGGACTTTCTCCTACGAGCAGTACTTC.